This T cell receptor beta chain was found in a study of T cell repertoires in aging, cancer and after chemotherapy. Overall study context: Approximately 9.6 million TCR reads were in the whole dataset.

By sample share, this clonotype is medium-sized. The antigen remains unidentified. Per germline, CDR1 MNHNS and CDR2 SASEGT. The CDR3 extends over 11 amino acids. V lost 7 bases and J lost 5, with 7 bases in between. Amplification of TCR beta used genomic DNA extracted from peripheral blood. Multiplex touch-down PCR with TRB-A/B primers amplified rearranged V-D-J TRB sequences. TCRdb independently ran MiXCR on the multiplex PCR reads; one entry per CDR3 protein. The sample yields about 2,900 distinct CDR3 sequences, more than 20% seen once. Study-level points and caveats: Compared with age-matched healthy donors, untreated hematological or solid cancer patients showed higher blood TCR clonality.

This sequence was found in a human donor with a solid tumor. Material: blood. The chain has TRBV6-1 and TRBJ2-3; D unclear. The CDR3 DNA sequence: TGTGCCAGCAACGTCAGAGATACGCAGTATTTT. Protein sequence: CASNVRDTQYF.